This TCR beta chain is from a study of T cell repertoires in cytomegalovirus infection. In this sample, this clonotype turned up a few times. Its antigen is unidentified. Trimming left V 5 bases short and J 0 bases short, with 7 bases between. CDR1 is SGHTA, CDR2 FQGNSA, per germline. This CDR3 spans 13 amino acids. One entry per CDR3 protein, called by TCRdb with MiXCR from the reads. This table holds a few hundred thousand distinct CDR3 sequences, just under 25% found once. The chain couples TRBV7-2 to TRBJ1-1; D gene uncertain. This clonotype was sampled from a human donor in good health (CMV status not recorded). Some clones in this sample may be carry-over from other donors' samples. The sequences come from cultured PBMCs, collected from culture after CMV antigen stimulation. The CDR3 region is CASSPRVNTEAFF. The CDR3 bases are TGTGCCAGCAGCCCCCGAGTGAACACTGAAGCTTTCTTT.